These T cell receptor beta chains were read from a single sample in a study of a mutant IDH1 vaccine in newly diagnosed glioma. This table comes from immunoSEQ multiplex PCR, and its TCRdb copy is limited to in-frame clones, with some not included. Here the sample spans 12,000 or so clones, about nine tenths being singletons. What these receptors recognize is not known. The material sequenced was PBMCs, taken from a glioma patient whose treatment included an IDH1 peptide vaccine. These receptors came from a middle-aged woman with glioma. Some clones in this sample may be carry-over from other donors' samples. CDR3s include the opening cysteine and the closing phenylalanine or tryptophan.

len: 16; v_gene: TRBV5-1; j_gene: TRBJ1-1; CDR3aa: CASSLGEGFKNTEAFF